A selection of T cell receptor beta chains follows, all from one sample in a study of cytomegalovirus exposure and HLA in healthy donors. The assay was immunoSEQ multiplex PCR, and TCRdb's table has in-frame clones only and misses some. The sample includes 100,000 to 150,000 clones, roughly 85% of them seen just once. Sequencing was done on a sample of PBMCs. These receptors were taken from a man between 18 and 29 years old in good health and CMV-seropositive. Both conserved end residues are part of each CDR3. The order of the fields is J gene, D gene, V gene, clone size, CDR3 protein, CDR3 DNA. D genes are given only for firm matches. For some rows the clone size is stated as once, few or many, or as a class when expanded; others skip it.

j_gene: TRBJ1-1
d_gene: .
v_gene: TRBV27
abundance: .
CDR3aa: CASSLKASGVNTEAFF
CDR3nt: TGTGCCAGCAGTTTAAAGGCGTCGGGAGTCAACACTGAAGCTTTCTTT

j_gene: TRBJ1-1
d_gene: .
v_gene: TRBV6-5
abundance: once
CDR3aa: CASSYRGNGNTEAFF
CDR3nt: TGTGCCAGCAGTTACAGGGGGAATGGTAACACTGAAGCTTTCTTT

j_gene: TRBJ2-5
d_gene: .
v_gene: TRBV30
abundance: .
CDR3aa: CAWGDSQETQYF
CDR3nt: TGTGCCTGGGGGGACTCTCAAGAGACCCAGTACTTC

j_gene: TRBJ1-5
d_gene: .
v_gene: TRBV20-1
abundance: .
CDR3aa: CSAKGEGPSHF
CDR3nt: TGCAGTGCTAAGGGGGAGGGTCCTTCACATTTT

j_gene: TRBJ2-3
d_gene: TRBD2
v_gene: TRBV7-7
abundance: .
CDR3aa: CASSSTSGPTDTQYF
CDR3nt: TGTGCCAGCAGCTCCACTAGCGGACCTACAGATACGCAGTATTTT

j_gene: TRBJ1-2
d_gene: .
v_gene: TRBV2
abundance: .
CDR3aa: CASSVGGNPYGYTF
CDR3nt: TGTGCCAGCAGTGTTGGGGGGAATCCCTATGGCTACACCTTC

j_gene: TRBJ1-1
d_gene: TRBD1
v_gene: TRBV6-5
abundance: .
CDR3aa: CASRSADRAGEAFF
CDR3nt: TGTGCCAGCAGGAGCGCGGACAGGGCTGGTGAAGCTTTCTTT

j_gene: TRBJ2-7
d_gene: TRBD2
v_gene: TRBV5-5
abundance: .
CDR3aa: CASSLWPTSGGASEQYF
CDR3nt: TGTGCCAGCAGCCTATGGCCAACTAGCGGGGGGGCCTCGGAGCAGTACTTC

j_gene: TRBJ1-6
d_gene: TRBD1
v_gene: TRBV30
abundance: .
CDR3aa: CAWSAQGASPLHF
CDR3nt: TGTGCCTGGAGTGCACAGGGGGCCTCACCCCTCCACTTT

j_gene: TRBJ1-1
d_gene: .
v_gene: TRBV13
abundance: .
CDR3aa: CASSLGSPSSTEAFF
CDR3nt: TGTGCCAGCAGCTTAGGATCCCCTTCTTCCACTGAAGCTTTCTTT

j_gene: TRBJ2-5
d_gene: .
v_gene: TRBV15
abundance: .
CDR3aa: CATSPEGVQETQYF
CDR3nt: TGTGCCACCAGCCCAGAGGGGGTCCAAGAGACCCAGTACTTC

j_gene: TRBJ1-2
d_gene: TRBD1
v_gene: TRBV18
abundance: .
CDR3aa: CASSPPIGQGVGYTF
CDR3nt: TGTGCCAGCTCACCACCGATAGGACAGGGTGTAGGCTACACCTTC

j_gene: TRBJ2-3
d_gene: .
v_gene: TRBV7-9
abundance: .
CDR3aa: CASSPTTGLGTDTQYF
CDR3nt: TGTGCCAGCAGCCCAACCACAGGGTTGGGCACAGATACGCAGTATTTT

j_gene: TRBJ2-5
d_gene: .
v_gene: TRBV30
abundance: .
CDR3aa: CAWSVEGTQYF
CDR3nt: TGTGCCTGGAGTGTAGAGGGGACCCAGTACTTC

j_gene: TRBJ1-6
d_gene: TRBD1
v_gene: TRBV9
abundance: .
CDR3aa: CASSIDRESYSPLHF
CDR3nt: TGTGCCAGCAGCATCGACAGGGAATCGTATTCACCCCTCCACTTT

j_gene: TRBJ2-1
d_gene: TRBD2
v_gene: TRBV13
abundance: .
CDR3aa: CASSSPLARTSSYNEQFF
CDR3nt: TGTGCCAGCAGCTCCCCTTTAGCGAGGACTAGCTCCTACAATGAGCAGTTCTTC

j_gene: TRBJ1-4
d_gene: .
v_gene: TRBV19
abundance: .
CDR3aa: CASSIDQVVFF
CDR3nt: TGTGCCAGTAGTATTGATCAGGTAGTGTTTTTT

j_gene: TRBJ1-1
d_gene: TRBD1
v_gene: TRBV15
abundance: once
CDR3aa: CATSISQGGRAFF
CDR3nt: TGTGCCACCAGCATTTCACAGGGGGGTAGAGCTTTCTTT

j_gene: TRBJ1-3
d_gene: .
v_gene: TRBV15
abundance: .
CDR3aa: CATSRDPVPVGGGNTIYF
CDR3nt: TGTGCCACCAGCAGAGACCCCGTTCCGGTTGGAGGCGGAAACACCATATATTTT

j_gene: TRBJ2-5
d_gene: .
v_gene: TRBV10-2
abundance: .
CDR3aa: CASNPSERQETQYF
CDR3nt: TGCGCCAGCAACCCGAGCGAGCGCCAAGAGACCCAGTACTTC

j_gene: TRBJ2-1
d_gene: .
v_gene: TRBV6-1
abundance: .
CDR3aa: CASSATPSGQPYNEQFF
CDR3nt: TGTGCCAGCAGTGCCACCCCTTCCGGACAGCCTTACAATGAGCAGTTCTTC

j_gene: TRBJ1-5
d_gene: .
v_gene: TRBV30
abundance: once
CDR3aa: CAWEAPYSNQPQHF
CDR3nt: TGTGCCTGGGAAGCCCCCTATAGCAATCAGCCCCAGCATTTT

j_gene: TRBJ1-4
d_gene: .
v_gene: TRBV9
abundance: .
CDR3aa: CASSVGQEFEKLFF
CDR3nt: TGTGCCAGCAGCGTAGGACAGGAATTTGAAAAACTGTTTTTT

j_gene: TRBJ1-2
d_gene: TRBD1
v_gene: TRBV30
abundance: .
CDR3aa: CAWTTQQGGGYTF
CDR3nt: TGTGCCTGGACCACCCAACAGGGGGGTGGCTACACCTTC

j_gene: TRBJ2-5
d_gene: .
v_gene: TRBV7-9
abundance: .
CDR3aa: CASSLAVKAEETQYF
CDR3nt: TGTGCCAGCAGCTTAGCGGTAAAGGCGGAAGAGACCCAGTACTTC

j_gene: TRBJ2-1
d_gene: TRBD1
v_gene: TRBV5-6
abundance: few
CDR3aa: CASSFGTDYNEQFF
CDR3nt: TGTGCCAGCAGCTTTGGGACAGACTACAATGAGCAGTTCTTC

j_gene: TRBJ2-5
d_gene: .
v_gene: TRBV5-6
abundance: .
CDR3aa: CASSRGKGIQQETQYF
CDR3nt: TGTGCCAGCAGCCGGGGGAAGGGGATACAACAAGAGACCCAGTACTTC

j_gene: TRBJ2-1
d_gene: TRBD1
v_gene: TRBV4-1
abundance: .
CDR3aa: CASSQEEGQAIYNEQFF
CDR3nt: TGCGCCAGCAGCCAAGAAGAGGGACAGGCGATCTACAATGAGCAGTTCTTC

j_gene: TRBJ2-7
d_gene: TRBD1
v_gene: TRBV5-1
abundance: .
CDR3aa: CASSGGQGFLSYEQYF
CDR3nt: TGCGCCAGCAGCGGCGGACAGGGGTTCCTCTCCTACGAGCAGTACTTC

j_gene: TRBJ1-2
d_gene: TRBD1
v_gene: TRBV11-2
abundance: .
CDR3aa: CASSVTGTDRNYGVAF
CDR3nt: TGTGCCAGCAGCGTAACCGGGACAGATCGTAACTATGGGGTTGCCTTC

j_gene: TRBJ1-1
d_gene: .
v_gene: TRBV11-2
abundance: .
CDR3aa: CASSGRGLGNTEAFF
CDR3nt: TGTGCCAGCAGCGGAAGGGGGTTAGGGAACACTGAAGCTTTCTTT

j_gene: TRBJ1-2
d_gene: .
v_gene: TRBV7-9
abundance: .
CDR3aa: CASQKAGVFDYGYTF
CDR3nt: TGTGCCAGCCAGAAGGCAGGGGTATTCGACTATGGCTACACCTTC

j_gene: TRBJ1-1
d_gene: .
v_gene: TRBV7-9
abundance: .
CDR3aa: CASSLDGHTEAFF
CDR3nt: TGTGCCAGCAGCTTAGATGGGCACACTGAAGCTTTCTTT

j_gene: TRBJ2-6
d_gene: .
v_gene: TRBV7-3
abundance: .
CDR3aa: CASSETGSGANVLTF
CDR3nt: TGTGCCAGCAGCGAGACAGGCTCTGGGGCCAACGTCCTGACTTTC

j_gene: TRBJ2-2
d_gene: TRBD2
v_gene: TRBV9
abundance: .
CDR3aa: CASSAFLLAGATGELFF
CDR3nt: TGTGCCAGCAGCGCCTTCCTCTTAGCGGGGGCCACCGGGGAGCTGTTTTTT

j_gene: TRBJ2-1
d_gene: .
v_gene: TRBV2
abundance: few
CDR3aa: CARRGRSSYNEQFF
CDR3nt: TGTGCCAGACGAGGTAGAAGCTCCTACAATGAGCAGTTCTTC

j_gene: TRBJ1-5
d_gene: TRBD1
v_gene: TRBV5-8
abundance: .
CDR3aa: CASSPRGPWQPQHF
CDR3nt: TGTGCCAGCAGCCCCAGGGGGCCCTGGCAGCCCCAGCATTTT

j_gene: TRBJ1-2
d_gene: TRBD1
v_gene: TRBV6-5
abundance: .
CDR3aa: CASSQDRHGYTF
CDR3nt: TGTGCCAGCAGTCAGGACAGGCATGGCTACACCTTC

j_gene: TRBJ2-1
d_gene: .
v_gene: TRBV15
abundance: .
CDR3aa: CATSRGGLVLNEQFF
CDR3nt: TGTGCCACCAGCAGGGGGGGGCTGGTACTCAATGAGCAGTTCTTC

j_gene: TRBJ2-5
d_gene: TRBD2
v_gene: TRBV7-8
abundance: .
CDR3aa: CASSQMGTSEIRETQYF
CDR3nt: TGTGCCAGCAGCCAGATGGGGACTAGCGAAATTCGAGAGACCCAGTACTTC

j_gene: TRBJ2-3
d_gene: TRBD1
v_gene: TRBV6-5
abundance: .
CDR3aa: CASSFRTGSSTDTQYF
CDR3nt: TGTGCCAGCAGTTTCCGGACAGGGTCTAGCACAGATACGCAGTATTTT

j_gene: TRBJ2-3
d_gene: TRBD2
v_gene: TRBV4-1
abundance: .
CDR3aa: CASSQDPGGLGAGGDTQYF
CDR3nt: TGCGCCAGCAGCCAAGATCCCGGGGGGCTCGGAGCGGGGGGAGATACGCAGTATTTT

j_gene: TRBJ1-1
d_gene: TRBD1
v_gene: TRBV5-4
abundance: .
CDR3aa: CASSVRDRGFTEAFF
CDR3nt: TGTGCCAGCAGCGTACGGGACAGGGGATTCACTGAAGCTTTCTTT

j_gene: TRBJ1-1
d_gene: .
v_gene: TRBV28
abundance: .
CDR3aa: CASSLSLLEAFF
CDR3nt: TGTGCCAGCAGCCTATCTCTTTTGGAAGCTTTCTTT

j_gene: TRBJ2-5
d_gene: .
v_gene: TRBV6-5
abundance: .
CDR3aa: CASSWAPQETQYF
CDR3nt: TGTGCCAGCAGTTGGGCACCACAAGAGACCCAGTACTTC